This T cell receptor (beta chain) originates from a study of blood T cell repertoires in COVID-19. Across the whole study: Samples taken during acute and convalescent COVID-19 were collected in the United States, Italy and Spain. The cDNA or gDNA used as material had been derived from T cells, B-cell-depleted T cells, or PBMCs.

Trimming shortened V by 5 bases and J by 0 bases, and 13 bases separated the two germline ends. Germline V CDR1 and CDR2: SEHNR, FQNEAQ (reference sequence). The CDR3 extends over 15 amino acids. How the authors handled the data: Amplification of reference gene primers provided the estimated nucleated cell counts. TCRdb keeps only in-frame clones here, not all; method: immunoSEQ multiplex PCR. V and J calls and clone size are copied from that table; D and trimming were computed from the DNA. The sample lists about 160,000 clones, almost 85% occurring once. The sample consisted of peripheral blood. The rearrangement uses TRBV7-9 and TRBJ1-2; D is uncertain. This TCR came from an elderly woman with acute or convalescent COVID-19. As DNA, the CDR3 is TGTGCCAGCAGCCACATGCCGGGAGCTAACTATGGCTACACCTTC. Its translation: CASSHMPGANYGYTF.